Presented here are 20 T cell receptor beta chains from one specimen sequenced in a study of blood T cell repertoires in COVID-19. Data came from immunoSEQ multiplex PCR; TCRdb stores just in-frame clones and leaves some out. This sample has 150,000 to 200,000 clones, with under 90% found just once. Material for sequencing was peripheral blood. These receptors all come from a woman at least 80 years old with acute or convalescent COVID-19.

The CDR3 here is CASSHIRTSGSVGPLYEQYF. The CDR3 DNA reads as TGTGCCAGCAGTCATATTCGGACTAGCGGGAGTGTAGGTCCCCTTTACGAGCAGTACTTC. The chain links TRBV2 to TRBJ2-7, with TRBD2 identical over 13 bases. Germline V gene data show CDR1 as SNHLY and CDR2 as FYNNEI. V shed 5 bases and J 4 bases; nucleotides not matched to a gene: 20. The CDR3 extends over 20 amino acids.

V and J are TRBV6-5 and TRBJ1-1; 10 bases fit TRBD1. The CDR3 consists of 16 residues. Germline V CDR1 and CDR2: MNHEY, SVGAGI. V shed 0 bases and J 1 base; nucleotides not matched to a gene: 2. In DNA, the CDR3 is TGTGCCAGCAGTTACTCGGGACAGGGGCCGAACACTGAAGCTTTCTTT. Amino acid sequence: CASSYSGQGPNTEAFF.

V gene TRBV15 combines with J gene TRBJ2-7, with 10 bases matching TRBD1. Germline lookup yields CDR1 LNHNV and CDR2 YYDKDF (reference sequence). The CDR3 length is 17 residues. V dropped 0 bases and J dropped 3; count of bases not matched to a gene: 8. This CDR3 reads CATSREKLRDRGYEQYF. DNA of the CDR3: TGTGCCACCAGCAGAGAAAAACTCCGGGACAGGGGCTACGAGCAGTACTTC.

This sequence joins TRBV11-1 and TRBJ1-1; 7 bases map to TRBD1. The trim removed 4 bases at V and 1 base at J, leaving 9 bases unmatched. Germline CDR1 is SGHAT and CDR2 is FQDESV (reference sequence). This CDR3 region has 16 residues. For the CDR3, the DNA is TGTGCCAGCAGCTCCGCGTGGACAGGAAAGAACACTGAAGCTTTCTTT. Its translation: CASSSAWTGKNTEAFF.

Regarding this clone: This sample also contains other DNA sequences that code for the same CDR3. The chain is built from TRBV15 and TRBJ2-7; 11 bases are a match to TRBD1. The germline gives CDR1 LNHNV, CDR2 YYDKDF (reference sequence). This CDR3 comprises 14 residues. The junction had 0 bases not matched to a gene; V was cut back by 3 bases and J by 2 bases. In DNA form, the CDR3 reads TGTGCCACCAGCAGGGACAGGGGGCCCTACGAGCAGTACTTC. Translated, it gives CATSRDRGPYEQYF. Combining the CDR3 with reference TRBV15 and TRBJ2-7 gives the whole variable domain DAMVIQNPRYQVTQFGKPVTLSCSQTLNHNVMYWYQQKSSQAPKLLFHYYDKDFNNEADTPDNFQSRRPNTSFCFLDIRSPGLGDTAMYLCATSRDRGPYEQYFGPGTRLTVT.

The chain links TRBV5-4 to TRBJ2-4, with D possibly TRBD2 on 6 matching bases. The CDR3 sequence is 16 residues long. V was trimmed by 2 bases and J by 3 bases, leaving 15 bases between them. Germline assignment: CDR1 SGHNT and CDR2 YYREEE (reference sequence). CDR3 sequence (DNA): TGTGCCAGCAGCTTTGAGCGGCCGGGGGTCAAAAACATTCAGTACTTC. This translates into CASSFERPGVKNIQYF.

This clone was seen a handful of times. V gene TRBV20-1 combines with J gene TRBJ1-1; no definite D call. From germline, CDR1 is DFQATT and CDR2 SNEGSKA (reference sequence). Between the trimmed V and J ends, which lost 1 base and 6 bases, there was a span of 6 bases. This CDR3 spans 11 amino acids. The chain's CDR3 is CSARGEAEAFF. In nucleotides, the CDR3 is TGCAGTGCTAGAGGGGAGGCTGAAGCTTTCTTT.

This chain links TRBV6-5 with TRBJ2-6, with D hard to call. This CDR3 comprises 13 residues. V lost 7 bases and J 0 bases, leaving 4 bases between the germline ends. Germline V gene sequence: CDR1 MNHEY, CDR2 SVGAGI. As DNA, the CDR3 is TGTGCCAGCATTAGCTCTGGGGCCAACGTCCTGACTTTC. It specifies CASISSGANVLTF.

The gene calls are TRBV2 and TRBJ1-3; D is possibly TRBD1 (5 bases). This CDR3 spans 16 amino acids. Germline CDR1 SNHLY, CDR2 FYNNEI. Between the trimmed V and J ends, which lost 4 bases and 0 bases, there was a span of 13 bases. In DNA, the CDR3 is TGTGCCAGCAGTGCGCTCCAGGGAACCTCTGGAAACACCATATATTTT. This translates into CASSALQGTSGNTIYF.

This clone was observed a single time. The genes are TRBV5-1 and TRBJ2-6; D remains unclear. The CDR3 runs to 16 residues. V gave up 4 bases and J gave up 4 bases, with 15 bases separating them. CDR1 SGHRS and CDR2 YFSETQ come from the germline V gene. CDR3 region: CASSPTLLTGANVLTF. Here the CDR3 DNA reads TGCGCCAGCAGCCCGACACTCCTGACGGGGGCCAACGTCCTGACTTTC.

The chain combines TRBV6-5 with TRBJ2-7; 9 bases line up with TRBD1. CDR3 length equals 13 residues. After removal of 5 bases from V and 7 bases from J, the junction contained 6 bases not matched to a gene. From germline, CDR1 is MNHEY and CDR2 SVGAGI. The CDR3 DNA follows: TGTGCCAGCAGTCCTCGGACAGGGGTTGAGCAGTACTTC. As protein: CASSPRTGVEQYF.

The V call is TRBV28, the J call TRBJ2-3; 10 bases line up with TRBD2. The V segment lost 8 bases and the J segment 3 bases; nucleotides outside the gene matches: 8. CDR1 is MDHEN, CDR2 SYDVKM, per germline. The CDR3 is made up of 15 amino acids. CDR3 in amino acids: CASDKREGHTDTQYF. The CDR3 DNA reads TGTGCCAGCGACAAGCGGGAGGGCCATACAGATACGCAGTATTTT.

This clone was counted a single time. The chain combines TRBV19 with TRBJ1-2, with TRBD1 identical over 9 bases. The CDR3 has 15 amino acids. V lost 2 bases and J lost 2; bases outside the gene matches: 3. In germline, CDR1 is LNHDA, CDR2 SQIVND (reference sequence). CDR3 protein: CASSISGTGNYGYTF. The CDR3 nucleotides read TGTGCCAGTAGTATATCCGGGACAGGGAACTATGGCTACACCTTC. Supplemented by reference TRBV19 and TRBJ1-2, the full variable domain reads DGGITQSPKYLFRKEGQNVTLSCEQNLNHDAMYWYRQDPGQGLRLIYYSQIVNDFQKGDIAEGYSVSREKKESFPLTVTSAQKNPTAFYLCASSISGTGNYGYTFGSGTRLTVV.

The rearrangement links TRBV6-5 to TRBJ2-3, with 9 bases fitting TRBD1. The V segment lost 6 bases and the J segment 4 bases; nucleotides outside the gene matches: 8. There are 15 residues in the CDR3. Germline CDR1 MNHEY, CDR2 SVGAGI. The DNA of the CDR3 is TGTGCCAGCAGCACAGGACAGGGGAGGGCAGATACGCAGTATTTT. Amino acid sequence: CASSTGQGRADTQYF.

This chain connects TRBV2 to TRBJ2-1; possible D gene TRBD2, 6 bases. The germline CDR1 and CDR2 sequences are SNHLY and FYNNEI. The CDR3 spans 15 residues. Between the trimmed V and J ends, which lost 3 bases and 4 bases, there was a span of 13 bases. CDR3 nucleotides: TGTGCCAGCAGTGAGACTAGAACGTGGTACAATGAGCAGTTCTTC. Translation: CASSETRTWYNEQFF.

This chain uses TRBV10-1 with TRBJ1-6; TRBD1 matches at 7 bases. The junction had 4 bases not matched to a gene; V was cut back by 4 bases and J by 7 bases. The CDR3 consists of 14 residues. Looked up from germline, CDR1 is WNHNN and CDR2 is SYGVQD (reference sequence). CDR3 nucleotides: TGCGCCAGCAGTGCACAGGGGAGGAATTCACCCCTCCACTTT. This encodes CASSAQGRNSPLHF.

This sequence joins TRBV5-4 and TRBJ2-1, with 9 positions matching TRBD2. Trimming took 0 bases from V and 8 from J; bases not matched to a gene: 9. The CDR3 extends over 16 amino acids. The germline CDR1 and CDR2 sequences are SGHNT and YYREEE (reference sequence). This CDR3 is CASSLGGRATVHEQFF. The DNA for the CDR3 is TGTGCCAGCAGCTTGGGCGGGAGGGCCACGGTCCATGAGCAGTTCTTC.

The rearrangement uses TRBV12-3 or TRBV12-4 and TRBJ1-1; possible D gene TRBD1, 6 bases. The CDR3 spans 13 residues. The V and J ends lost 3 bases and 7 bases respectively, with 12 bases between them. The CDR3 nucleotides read TGTGCCAGCAGTTTCGAGGGGGTCGGTGAAGCTTTCTTT. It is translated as CASSFEGVGEAFF.

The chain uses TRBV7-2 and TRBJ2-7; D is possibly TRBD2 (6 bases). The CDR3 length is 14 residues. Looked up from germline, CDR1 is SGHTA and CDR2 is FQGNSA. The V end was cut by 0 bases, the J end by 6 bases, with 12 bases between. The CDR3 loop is CASSLASSGFEQYF. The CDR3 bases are TGTGCCAGCAGCTTAGCATCGAGCGGGTTCGAGCAGTACTTC.

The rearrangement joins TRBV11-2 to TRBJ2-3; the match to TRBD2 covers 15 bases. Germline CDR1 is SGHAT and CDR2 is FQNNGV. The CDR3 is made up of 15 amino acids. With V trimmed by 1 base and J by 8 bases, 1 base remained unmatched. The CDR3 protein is CASSLGTSGRGTQYF. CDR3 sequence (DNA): TGTGCCAGCAGCTTAGGGACTAGCGGGAGGGGTACGCAGTATTTT.